The entry that follows covers one T cell receptor beta chain sequence. This record belongs to a study of tumor-infiltrating lymphocytes in oesophageal squamous cell carcinoma. TCRdb reanalysed the PCR reads using MiXCR and keeps one entry per CDR3 protein. The data show over 10,000 distinct CDR3 sequences, roughly 51% seen once. This receptor was identified in a female donor with esophageal squamous cell carcinoma. The sequencing sample was made of blood.

The CDR3 spells CASSPAGKEETQYF. CDR3 in DNA: TGTGCCAGCAGCCCCGCCGGGAAGGAAGAGACCCAGTACTTC. V is TRBV7-4 and J is TRBJ2-5; tentatively, D is TRBD2 (5 bases). CDR3 length: 14 amino acids. With 5 bases removed from V and 3 bases from J, the gap between germline ends came to 13 bases. CDR1 is SGHVT and CDR2 is SQSDAQ in the germline V gene.